One sample yielded the 30 T cell receptor beta chains listed below, sequenced in a study of CD8+ T cells in alopecia areata. Treatment indicated: oral pan-JAK inhibitor, 5-10 mg twice daily. Reverse transcribed after extraction, RNA yielded cDNA as the sequencing template. TCRdb's table, derived via immunoSEQ multiplex PCR, lists solely in-frame clones and lacks some. The table has around 120,000 clones, about half seen once. Here the sequenced sample was CD4+ T cells sorted from blood, taken at week 4, from a patient treated with tofacitinib. Receptors originate from a human donor with alopecia areata.

The chain carries TRBV9 and TRBJ2-6, with D possibly TRBD1 on 6 matching bases. The germline CDR1 and CDR2 sequences are SGDLS and YYNGEE. The ends were cut back, 5 bases at V and 1 base at J, with 10 bases in the middle. This CDR3 is 15 amino acids long. CDR3 in amino acids: CASSGTGSGANVLTF. CDR3 DNA sequence: TGTGCCAGCAGTGGCACAGGGTCTGGGGCCAACGTCCTGACTTTC. The full variable domain, completed using reference TRBV9 and TRBJ2-6, is DSGVTQTPKHLITATGQRVTLRCSPRSGDLSVYWYQQSLDQGLQFLIQYYNGEERAKGNILERFSAQQFPDLHSELNLSSLELGDSALYFCASSGTGSGANVLTFGAGSRLTVL.

This clone occurred a few times. This sample includes further DNA sequences coding for the same CDR3. This chain links TRBV5-1 with TRBJ1-2; possibly TRBD1 for D (6 bases). Germline V lookup: CDR1 SGHRS, CDR2 YFSETQ. The germline V and J ends were trimmed by 4 bases and 5 bases, with 9 bases remaining between them. The CDR3 loop spans 12 amino acids. CDR3: CASSPDSYGYTF. The CDR3 DNA sequence: TGCGCCAGCAGCCCGGACAGTTATGGCTACACCTTC.

The chain links TRBV19 to TRBJ2-4, with D uncertain. This CDR3 spans 13 amino acids. Trimming removed 5 bases from V and 11 bases from J, with 16 bases in between. Germline CDR1 is LNHDA and CDR2 is SQIVND (reference sequence). The DNA for the CDR3 is TGTGCCAGTAGTCCCCAAGACCATGCCGTTCAGTACTTC. Protein product: CASSPQDHAVQYF.

The chain combines TRBV4-1 with TRBJ2-4; D possibly matches TRBD1 or TRBD2 (5 bases each). V was shortened by 4 bases and J by 0 bases, with 16 bases between the two germline ends. Germline V gene data show CDR1 as MGHRA and CDR2 as YSYEKL. The CDR3 contains 17 residues. CDR3 sequence: CASSLGPPRGAKNIQYF. CDR3 nucleotides: TGCGCCAGCAGCCTCGGGCCCCCGAGGGGAGCCAAAAACATTCAGTACTTC.

The count of this clone is one. The sample carries other DNA sequences with the same CDR3. The rearrangement joins TRBV15 to TRBJ1-5; no firm D call. CDR3 length: 14 residues. CDR1 and CDR2 (germline): LNHNV, YYDKDF (reference sequence). Trimming took off 0 bases at V and 2 bases at J, with 5 bases between the two ends. CDR3 sequence reads: CATSRDYGNQPQHF. CDR3 nucleotides: TGTGCCACCAGCAGAGATTATGGCAATCAGCCCCAGCATTTT. Full variable domain (outside the CDR3, taken from reference TRBV15 and TRBJ1-5): DAMVIQNPRYQVTQFGKPVTLSCSQTLNHNVMYWYQQKSSQAPKLLFHYYDKDFNNEADTPDNFQSRRPNTSFCFLDIRSPGLGDTAMYLCATSRDYGNQPQHFGDGTRLSIL.

This clone was seen a single time. The genes are TRBV5-1 and TRBJ2-7, with a possible D match to TRBD1 (6 bases). V lost 2 bases and J 4 bases, leaving 16 bases between the germline ends. CDR3 size: 15 residues. The germline gives CDR1 SGHRS, CDR2 YFSETQ. This CDR3 reads CASSFSQGSRYEQYF. As DNA, the CDR3 is TGCGCCAGCAGCTTCTCACAGGGAAGTCGGTACGAGCAGTACTTC.

V and J are TRBV23-1 and TRBJ1-5, with 7 bases aligning to TRBD1. TRBV23-1 is placed among ORFs of uncertain function. With V trimmed by 7 bases and J by 3 bases, 9 bases remained unmatched. The CDR3 is 15 residues long. CDR3 in DNA: TGCGCCAGCATCAAGACAGGGCAAAACAATCAGCCCCAGCATTTT. Residues: CASIKTGQNNQPQHF.

The rearrangement uses TRBV19 and TRBJ2-7; the D call may be TRBD1 or TRBD2 (6 bases each). This CDR3 has 13 residues. The germline CDR1 and CDR2 sequences are LNHDA and SQIVND (reference sequence). The V and J ends lost 10 bases and 1 base respectively, with 14 bases between them. The CDR3 sequence: CATRGGRSYEQYF. CDR3 nucleotides: TGTGCCACCAGAGGGGGGAGATCCTACGAGCAGTACTTC.

A single count supports this clone. V and J are TRBV29-1 and TRBJ2-7; D unresolved. CDR1 and CDR2 from the germline V gene are SQVTM and ANQGSEA. This CDR3 is 11 amino acids long. V lost 4 bases and J 6 bases, leaving 10 bases between the germline ends. The CDR3 is CSVAPGSEQYF. CDR3 bases: TGCAGCGTTGCGCCCGGCAGCGAGCAGTACTTC.

In this sample, this clone turned up once. The chain joins TRBV6-5 to TRBJ2-1; D is uncertain. The length of the CDR3 is 13 residues. Trimming left V 5 bases short and J 8 bases short, with 13 bases between. CDR1 and CDR2 from the germline V gene are MNHEY and SVGAGI. CDR3 DNA: TGTGCCAGCAGTATGTTTCCCCCCGATGAGCAGTTCTTC. This codes for CASSMFPPDEQFF.

The V and J genes are TRBV4-1 and TRBJ2-2, with 10 bases matching TRBD2. Germline V CDR1 and CDR2: MGHRA, YSYEKL. Trimming took 1 base from V and 3 from J; bases not matched to a gene: 14. This CDR3 spans 20 amino acids. CDR3 nucleotide sequence: TGCGCCAGCAGCCAAGTGGGACAGATCTTAGCGGGAGGTTACACCGGGGAGCTGTTTTTT. This translates into CASSQVGQILAGGYTGELFF.

The CDR3 coding sequence is TGTGCCAGCAGCCAAGACCAGCAGCGATACACAGATACGCAGTATTTT. It yields the protein CASSQDQQRYTDTQYF. This chain connects TRBV4-2 to TRBJ2-3; D is unresolved. V was clipped by 0 bases and J by 2 bases, with 12 bases between them. The germline V gene has CDR1 LGHNA and CDR2 YNFKEQ. The CDR3 covers 16 residues.

The rearrangement links TRBV4-1 to TRBJ1-2; 7 positions agree with TRBD1. Germline loops: CDR1 MGHRA, CDR2 YSYEKL. CDR3 length: 15 amino acids. Losses at the gene ends were 5 bases for V and 4 bases for J; bases not matched to a gene: 10. CDR3 in DNA: TGCGCCAGCAGCTCCCCCACCGGGACAGTCTATGGCTACACCTTC. The encoded protein is CASSSPTGTVYGYTF.

This clone has a count of ten or more. V usage is TRBV6-1 and J usage is TRBJ1-4, with a tentative D call TRBD1 (5 bases). The germline V and J ends were trimmed by 8 bases and 8 bases, with 12 bases remaining between them. CDR3 length: 12 amino acids. Germline assignment: CDR1 MNHNS and CDR2 SASEGT. CDR3 DNA: TGTGCCAGCTCCAGGGATGGAGAAAAACTGTTTTTT. Its protein is CASSRDGEKLFF.

The table lists this clone with a few counts. This chain connects TRBV2 to TRBJ2-2; D remains ambiguous. V lost 4 bases to trimming and J lost 7 bases, with 16 bases between them. Per the germline V gene, CDR1 is SNHLY and CDR2 is FYNNEI. This CDR3 spans 15 amino acids. The CDR3 region has the DNA TGTGCCAGCAGTGGAGCTACCATTATGGGCGGGGAGCTGTTTTTT. Encoded protein: CASSGATIMGGELFF.

The chain couples TRBV2 to TRBJ2-6, with D possibly being TRBD1 (5 bases). The CDR3 has 13 residues. Trimming took off 6 bases at V and 3 bases at J, with 6 bases between the two ends. Germline V gene sequence: CDR1 SNHLY, CDR2 FYNNEI. The CDR3 sequence is CASSRDGANVLTF. Here the CDR3 DNA reads TGTGCCAGCAGCAGGGATGGGGCCAACGTCCTGACTTTC.

This clone has a handful of counts. The chain couples TRBV29-1 to TRBJ2-1; D unresolved. The V gene lost 1 base and the J gene lost 4 bases, with 8 bases spanning the gap. The germline V gene has CDR1 SQVTM and CDR2 ANQGSEA. The CDR3 covers 13 residues. The CDR3 nucleotides are TGCAGCGTTGAAGGGTACGCGTACAATGAGCAGTTCTTC. Translated: CSVEGYAYNEQFF.

The chain combines TRBV5-1 with TRBJ2-2; 13 bases match TRBD2. The CDR3 length is 16 residues. Germline V gives CDR1 SGHRS, CDR2 YFSETQ. V trimming: 4 bases; J trimming: 7 bases; junction bases outside the gene matches: 7. CDR3 amino acids: CASSIGLAGVIGELFF. In DNA form, the CDR3 reads TGCGCCAGCAGCATCGGACTAGCGGGAGTCATCGGGGAGCTGTTTTTT.

A few counts support this clone. The CDR3 region is CAISQTSGAYEQYF. DNA for the CDR3: TGTGCCATCAGCCAGACTAGCGGGGCCTACGAGCAGTACTTC. The V gene is TRBV10-3, the J gene TRBJ2-7; TRBD2 matches at 11 bases. The V gene's germline CDR1 is ENHRY and CDR2 SYGVKD. The junction had 3 bases not matched to a gene; V was cut back by 6 bases and J by 2 bases. This CDR3 has 14 residues.

There are a few counts of this clone. V usage is TRBV29-1 and J usage is TRBJ1-2, with 7 bases matching TRBD1. There are 15 residues in the CDR3. The V gene end was trimmed by 4 bases and the J gene end by 6 bases; junction bases not matched to a gene: 14. The V gene's germline CDR1 is SQVTM and CDR2 ANQGSEA. As DNA, the CDR3 is TGCAGCGTTGTTGCGACGGAAAGGGGGCGGGATGGCTACACCTTC. As protein: CSVVATERGRDGYTF.

The chain joins TRBV7-3 to TRBJ2-1; 14 bases match TRBD2. Germline-derived CDR1 and CDR2 are SGHTA and FQGTGA. V lost 5 bases to trimming and J lost 6 bases; unmatched junction nucleotides: 6. The CDR3 is 16 amino acids. The CDR3 coding sequence is TGTGCCAGCAGCGCCCAGACTAGCGGGAGGGGCAATGAGCAGTTCTTC. Its translation: CASSAQTSGRGNEQFF.

The genes are TRBV30 and TRBJ1-2, with D possibly being TRBD1 (6 bases). The V and J ends lost 5 bases and 4 bases respectively, with 11 bases between them. CDR3 length: 12 amino acids. The V gene's germline CDR1 is GTSNPN and CDR2 SVGIG (reference sequence). This CDR3 reads CAWLQGTYGYTF. In DNA, the CDR3 is TGTGCCTGGCTTCAGGGGACCTATGGCTACACCTTC.

The V gene is TRBV19, the J gene TRBJ1-1, with no clear D. With 5 bases removed from V and 14 bases from J, the gap between germline ends came to 15 bases. Germline V gene lookup returns CDR1 LNHDA and CDR2 SQIVND (reference sequence). CDR3 length: 11 amino acids. The CDR3 loop reads CASSVVGQRFF. DNA for the CDR3: TGTGCCAGTAGTGTCGTTGGGCAACGCTTCTTT.

Only a few counts were recorded for this clone. The V and J genes are TRBV5-1 and TRBJ2-5; D assignment may be TRBD1 or TRBD2 (7 bases each). V shed 3 bases and J shed 2 bases, with 20 bases lying between them. CDR1 and CDR2 from the germline V gene are SGHRS and YFSETQ. CDR3 length equals 17 residues. DNA of the CDR3: TGCGCCAGCAGCTCCGACCGACGACAGGGAGGGCAAGAGACCCAGTACTTC. As protein: CASSSDRRQGGQETQYF.

J is TRBJ2-1 and V is TRBV30; 8 positions agree with TRBD1. V was pared by 2 bases and J by 6 bases, with 3 bases of the junction left unmatched. The CDR3 loop spans 13 amino acids. Germline V gene data show CDR1 as GTSNPN and CDR2 as SVGIG (reference sequence). CDR3 coding DNA: TGTGCCTGGAGTCCCCAGGGGGCCAATGAGCAGTTCTTC. Its protein product is CAWSPQGANEQFF.

The chain carries TRBV5-1 and TRBJ2-1; D tentatively reads TRBD1 or TRBD2 (6 bases each). The CDR3 runs to 14 residues. The V end lost 1 base, the J end lost 5 bases, and 10 bases lay between the germline ends. Per the germline V gene, CDR1 is SGHRS and CDR2 is YFSETQ. CDR3 in DNA: TGCGCCAGCAGCTTGAGGGGGGTTGACAATGAGCAGTTCTTC. This encodes CASSLRGVDNEQFF.

J is TRBJ2-1 and V is TRBV15; D is uncertain. Trimming removed 1 base at V and 7 bases at J, with 2 bases between. The CDR3 covers 11 residues. The germline V gene has CDR1 LNHNV and CDR2 YYDKDF (reference sequence). The CDR3 bases are TGTGCCACCAGCAGAGTGAATGAGCAGTTCTTC. It translates to CATSRVNEQFF.

The chain employs TRBV7-3 and TRBJ2-3; D not resolved. Between the trimmed V and J ends, which lost 0 bases and 3 bases, there was a span of 10 bases. CDR3 size: 15 residues. Germline CDR1 reads SGHTA; CDR2 reads FQGTGA. CDR3: CASSLTPQPTDTQYF. For the CDR3, the DNA is TGTGCCAGCAGCTTAACGCCACAGCCAACAGATACGCAGTATTTT.

The genes are TRBV19 and TRBJ1-2, with a tentative D call TRBD1 (6 bases). V was pared by 7 bases and J by 5 bases, with 14 bases between. The CDR3 totals 13 residues. Germline V gene lookup returns CDR1 LNHDA and CDR2 SQIVND (reference sequence). The CDR3 DNA is TGTGCCAGTACCCCTGGGCAGGGGTATGGCTACACCTTC. Amino acid sequence: CASTPGQGYGYTF.

The chain employs TRBV9 and TRBJ1-2; D unresolved. Germline-derived CDR1 and CDR2 are SGDLS and YYNGEE. The CDR3 contains 14 residues. V lost 3 bases and J lost 0, with 9 bases in between. Written as DNA, the CDR3 is TGTGCCAGCAGCGCTCCGACAACTAACTATGGCTACACCTTC. This gives the protein CASSAPTTNYGYTF. Full variable domain (missing parts from reference TRBV9 and TRBJ1-2): DSGVTQTPKHLITATGQRVTLRCSPRSGDLSVYWYQQSLDQGLQFLIQYYNGEERAKGNILERFSAQQFPDLHSELNLSSLELGDSALYFCASSAPTTNYGYTFGSGTRLTVV.